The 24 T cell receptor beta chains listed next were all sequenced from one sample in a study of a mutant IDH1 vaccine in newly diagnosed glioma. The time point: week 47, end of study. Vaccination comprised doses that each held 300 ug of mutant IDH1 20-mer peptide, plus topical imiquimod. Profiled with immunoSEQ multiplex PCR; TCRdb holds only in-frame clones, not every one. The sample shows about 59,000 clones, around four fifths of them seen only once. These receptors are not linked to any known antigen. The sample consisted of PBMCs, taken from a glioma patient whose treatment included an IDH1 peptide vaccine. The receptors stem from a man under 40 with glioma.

The DNA of the CDR3 is TGTGCCATCAATCCTGAGGAGCAGTTCTTC. Translation gives CAINPEEQFF. The rearrangement joins TRBV2 to TRBJ2-1; no clear D. The CDR3 runs 10 residues. V was clipped by 10 bases and J by 10 bases, with 11 bases between them. The germline CDR1 and CDR2 sequences are SNHLY and FYNNEI.

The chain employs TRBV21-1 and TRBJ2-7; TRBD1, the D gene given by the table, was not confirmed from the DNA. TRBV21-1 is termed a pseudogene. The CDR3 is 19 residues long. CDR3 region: CASPLTRDRRPKTSYEQYF. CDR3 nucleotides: TGTGCCAGCCCGTTGACCCGGGACAGGCGTCCCAAAACCTCCTACGAGCAGTACTTC.

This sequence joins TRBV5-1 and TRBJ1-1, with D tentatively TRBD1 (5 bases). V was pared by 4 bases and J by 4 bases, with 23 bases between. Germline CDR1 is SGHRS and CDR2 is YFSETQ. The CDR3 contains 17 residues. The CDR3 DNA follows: TGCGCCAGCAGCCTAATGGGGACCTCAGCAGGAGTCACTGAAGCTTTCTTT. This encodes CASSLMGTSAGVTEAFF.

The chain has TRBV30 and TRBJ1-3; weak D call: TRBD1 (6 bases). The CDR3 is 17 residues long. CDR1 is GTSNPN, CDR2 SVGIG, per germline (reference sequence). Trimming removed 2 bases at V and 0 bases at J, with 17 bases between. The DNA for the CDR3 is TGTGCCTGGAGTCCCCGGGACACCTCGAGCTCTGGAAACACCATATATTTT. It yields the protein CAWSPRDTSSSGNTIYF.

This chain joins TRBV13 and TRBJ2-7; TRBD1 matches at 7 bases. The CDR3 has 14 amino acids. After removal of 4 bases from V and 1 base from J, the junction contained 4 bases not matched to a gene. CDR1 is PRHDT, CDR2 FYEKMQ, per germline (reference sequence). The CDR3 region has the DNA TGTGCCAGCAGCTCAGGGGGAAAGTCCTACGAGCAGTACTTC. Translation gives CASSSGGKSYEQYF.

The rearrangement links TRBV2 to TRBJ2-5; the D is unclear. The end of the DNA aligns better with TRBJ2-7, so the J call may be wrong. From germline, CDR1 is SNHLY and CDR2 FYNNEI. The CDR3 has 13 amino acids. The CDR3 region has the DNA TGTGCCAGCAGTGAGCCTGACCCCTACGAGCAGTACTTC. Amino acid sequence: CASSEPDPYEQYF.

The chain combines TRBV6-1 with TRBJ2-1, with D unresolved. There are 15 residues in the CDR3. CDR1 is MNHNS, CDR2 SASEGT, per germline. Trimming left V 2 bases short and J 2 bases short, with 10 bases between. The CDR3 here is CASSETYPAYNEQFF. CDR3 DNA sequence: TGTGCCAGCAGTGAAACATACCCTGCCTACAATGAGCAGTTCTTC.

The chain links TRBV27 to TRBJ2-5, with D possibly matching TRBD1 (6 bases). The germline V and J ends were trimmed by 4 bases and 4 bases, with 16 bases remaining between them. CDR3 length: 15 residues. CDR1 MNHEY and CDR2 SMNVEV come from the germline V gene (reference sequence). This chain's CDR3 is CASSSGTQGTETQYF. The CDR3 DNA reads TGTGCCAGCAGTTCCGGAACACAGGGAACAGAGACCCAGTACTTC.

The CDR3 loop is CASSFAQGANTNYGYTF. Here the CDR3 DNA reads TGCGCCAGCAGCTTCGCGCAGGGGGCTAATACTAACTATGGCTACACCTTC. The gene calls are TRBV5-1 and TRBJ1-2, with 8 bases lining up with TRBD1. Trimming cost V 2 bases and J 0 bases; bases outside gene matches: 9. Germline assignment: CDR1 SGHRS and CDR2 YFSETQ. The CDR3 consists of 17 residues. Combining the CDR3 with reference TRBV5-1 and TRBJ1-2 gives the whole variable domain KAGVTQTPRYLIKTRGQQVTLSCSPISGHRSVSWYQQTPGQGLQFLFEYFSETQRNKGNFPGRFSGRQFSNSRSEMNVSTLELGDSALYLCASSFAQGANTNYGYTFGSGTRLTVV.

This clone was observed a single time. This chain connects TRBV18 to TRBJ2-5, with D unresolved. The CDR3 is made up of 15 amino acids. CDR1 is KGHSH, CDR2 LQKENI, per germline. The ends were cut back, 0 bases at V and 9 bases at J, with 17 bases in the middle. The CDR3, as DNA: TGTGCCAGCTCACCACCCGAGGCACGTAAGAAGGCCCAGTACTTC. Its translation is CASSPPEARKKAQYF.

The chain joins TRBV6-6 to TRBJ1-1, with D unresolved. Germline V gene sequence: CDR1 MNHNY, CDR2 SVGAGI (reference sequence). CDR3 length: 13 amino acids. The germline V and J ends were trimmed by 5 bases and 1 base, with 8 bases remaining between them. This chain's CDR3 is CASSGPQNTEAFF. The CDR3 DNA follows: TGTGCCAGCAGTGGGCCCCAGAACACTGAAGCTTTCTTT.

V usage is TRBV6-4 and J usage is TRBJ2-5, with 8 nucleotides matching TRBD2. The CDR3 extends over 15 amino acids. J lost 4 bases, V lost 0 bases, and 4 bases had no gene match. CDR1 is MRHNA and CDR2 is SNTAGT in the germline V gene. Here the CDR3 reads CASSDSTGGPETQYF. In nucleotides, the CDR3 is TGTGCCAGCAGTGACTCGACGGGGGGGCCAGAGACCCAGTACTTC.

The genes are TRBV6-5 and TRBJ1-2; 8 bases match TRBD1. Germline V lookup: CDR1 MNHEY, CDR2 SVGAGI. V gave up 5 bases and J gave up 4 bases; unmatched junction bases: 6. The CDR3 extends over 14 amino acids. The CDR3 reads CASSRQGLVYGYTF. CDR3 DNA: TGTGCCAGCAGTCGACAGGGGTTGGTCTATGGCTACACCTTC.

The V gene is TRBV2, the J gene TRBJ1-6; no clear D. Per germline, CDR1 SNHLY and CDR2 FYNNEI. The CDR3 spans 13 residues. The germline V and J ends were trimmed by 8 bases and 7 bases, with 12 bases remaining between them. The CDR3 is CASGKEINSPLHF. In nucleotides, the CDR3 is TGTGCCAGCGGCAAGGAAATCAATTCACCCCTCCACTTT.

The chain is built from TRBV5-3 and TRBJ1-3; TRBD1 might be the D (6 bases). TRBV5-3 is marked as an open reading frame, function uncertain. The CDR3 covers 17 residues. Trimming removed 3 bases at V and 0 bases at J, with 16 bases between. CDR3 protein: CARSSTYGQTSGNTIYF. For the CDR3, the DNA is TGTGCCAGAAGCTCCACATACGGACAGACCTCTGGAAACACCATATATTTT.

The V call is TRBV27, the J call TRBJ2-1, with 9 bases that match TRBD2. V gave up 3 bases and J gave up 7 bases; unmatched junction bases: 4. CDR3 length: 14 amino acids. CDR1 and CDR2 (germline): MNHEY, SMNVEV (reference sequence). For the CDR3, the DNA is TGTGCCAGCAGTTTCCTAGCGGGAAGGAATGAGCAGTTCTTC. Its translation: CASSFLAGRNEQFF.

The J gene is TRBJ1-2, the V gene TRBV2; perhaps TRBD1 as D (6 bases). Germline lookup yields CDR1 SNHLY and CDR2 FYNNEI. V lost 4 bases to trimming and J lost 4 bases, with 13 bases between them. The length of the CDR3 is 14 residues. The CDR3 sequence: CASSAFRGGYGYTF. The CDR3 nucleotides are TGTGCCAGCAGTGCGTTCAGGGGAGGCTATGGCTACACCTTC.

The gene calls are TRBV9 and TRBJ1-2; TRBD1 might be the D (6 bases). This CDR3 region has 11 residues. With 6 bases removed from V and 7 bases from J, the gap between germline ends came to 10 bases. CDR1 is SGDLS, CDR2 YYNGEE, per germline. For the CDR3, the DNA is TGTGCCAGCAATTCAGGGGTTGGCTACACCTTC. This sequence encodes CASNSGVGYTF.

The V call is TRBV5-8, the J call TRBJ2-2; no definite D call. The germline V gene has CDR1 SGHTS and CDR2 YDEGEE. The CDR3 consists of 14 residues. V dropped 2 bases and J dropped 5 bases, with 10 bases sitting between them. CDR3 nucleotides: TGTGCCAGCAGCTTCCCCGAGGAAACCGGGGAGCTGTTTTTT. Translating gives CASSFPEETGELFF.

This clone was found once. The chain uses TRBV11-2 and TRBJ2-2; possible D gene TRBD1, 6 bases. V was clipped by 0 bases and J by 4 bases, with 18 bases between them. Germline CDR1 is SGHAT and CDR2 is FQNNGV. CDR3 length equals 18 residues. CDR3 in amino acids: CASSLEDPQQGFTGELFF. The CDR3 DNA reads TGTGCCAGCAGCTTAGAAGACCCTCAACAGGGTTTCACCGGGGAGCTGTTTTTT.

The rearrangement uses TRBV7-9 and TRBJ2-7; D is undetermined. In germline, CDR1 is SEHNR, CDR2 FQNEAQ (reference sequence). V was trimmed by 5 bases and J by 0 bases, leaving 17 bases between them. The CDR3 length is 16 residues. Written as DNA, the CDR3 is TGTGCCAGCAGCCACTCGGGCAGGAGACACTCCTACGAGCAGTACTTC. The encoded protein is CASSHSGRRHSYEQYF.

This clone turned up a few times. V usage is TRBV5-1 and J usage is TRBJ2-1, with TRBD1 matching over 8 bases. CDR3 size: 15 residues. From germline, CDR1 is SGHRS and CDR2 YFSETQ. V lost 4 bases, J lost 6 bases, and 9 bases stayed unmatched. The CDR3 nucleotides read TGCGCCAGCAGCCCCCCGGACAGGGTGGGCAATGAGCAGTTCTTC. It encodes CASSPPDRVGNEQFF.

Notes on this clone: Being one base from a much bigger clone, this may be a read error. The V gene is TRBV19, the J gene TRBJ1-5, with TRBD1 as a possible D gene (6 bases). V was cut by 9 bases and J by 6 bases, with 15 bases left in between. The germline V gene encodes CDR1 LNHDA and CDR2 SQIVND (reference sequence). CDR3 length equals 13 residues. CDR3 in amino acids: CASIGTIGQPQHF. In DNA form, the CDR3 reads TGTGCCAGCATCGGGACAATTGGTCAGCCCCAGCATTTT.

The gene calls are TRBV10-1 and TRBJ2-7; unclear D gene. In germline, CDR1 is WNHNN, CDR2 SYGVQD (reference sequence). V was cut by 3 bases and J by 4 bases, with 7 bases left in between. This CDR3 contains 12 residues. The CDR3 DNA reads TGCGCCAGCAGTGATAGTCTATACGAGCAGTACTTC. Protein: CASSDSLYEQYF.